A selection of T cell receptor beta chains follows, all from one sample in a study of blood T cell repertoires in COVID-19. Some clones are missing from TCRdb's copy, which holds only in-frame ones; the method was immunoSEQ multiplex PCR. The table lists around 210,000 clones, 85% of them singletons. The source material was peripheral blood. These receptors all come from a man aged 60 to 69 with COVID-19, enrolled during active disease. The CDR3 runs from the conserved cysteine through the conserved F or W. The order of the fields is V gene, clone size, D gene, J gene, CDR3 protein, CDR3 DNA. The D gene is left open where the match is weak. Clone size is shown for a subset of rows, as once, few, many or a class of expanded clone.

V gene: TRBV10-3; clone size: once; D gene: .; J gene: TRBJ1-3; CDR3 protein: CAIVSSGNTIYF; CDR3 DNA: TGTGCCATCGTGAGCTCTGGAAACACCATATATTTT
V gene: TRBV11-1; clone size: few; D gene: TRBD1; J gene: TRBJ2-7; CDR3 protein: CASSPGQGLAYEQYF; CDR3 DNA: TGTGCCAGCAGCCCAGGACAGGGACTCGCCTACGAGCAGTACTTC
V gene: TRBV19; clone size: .; D gene: TRBD2; J gene: TRBJ2-7; CDR3 protein: CASSAVTSGFLYEQYF; CDR3 DNA: TGTGCCAGTAGCGCCGTGACTAGCGGGTTCCTCTACGAGCAGTACTTC
V gene: TRBV5-4; clone size: .; D gene: TRBD1; J gene: TRBJ1-6; CDR3 protein: CASSPGQGMGSPLHF; CDR3 DNA: TGTGCCAGCAGCCCCGGACAGGGGATGGGTTCACCCCTCCACTTT
V gene: TRBV2; clone size: .; D gene: .; J gene: TRBJ1-2; CDR3 protein: CASRYWDTNNYGYTF; CDR3 DNA: TGTGCCAGCAGATATTGGGACACCAACAACTATGGCTACACCTTC
V gene: TRBV6-6; clone size: .; D gene: TRBD2; J gene: TRBJ2-7; CDR3 protein: CASSYSSGRALREQYF; CDR3 DNA: TGTGCCAGCAGTTACTCTAGCGGGAGGGCCCTCAGGGAGCAGTACTTC
V gene: TRBV3-1/TRBV3-2; clone size: .; D gene: TRBD1; J gene: TRBJ1-6; CDR3 protein: CASSRGQVRRSPLHF; CDR3 DNA: TGTGCCAGCAGCCGCGGACAGGTTCGGCGATCACCCCTCCACTTT
V gene: TRBV9; clone size: .; D gene: TRBD1; J gene: TRBJ2-7; CDR3 protein: CASSVGTGDYEQYF; CDR3 DNA: TGTGCCAGCAGCGTAGGGACAGGGGACTACGAGCAGTACTTC
V gene: TRBV9; clone size: .; D gene: .; J gene: TRBJ1-1; CDR3 protein: CASSVGSGTEAFF; CDR3 DNA: TGTGCCAGCAGCGTAGGGTCGGGCACTGAAGCTTTCTTT
V gene: TRBV7-2; clone size: .; D gene: TRBD2; J gene: TRBJ2-1; CDR3 protein: CASSLWGLGSYNEQFF; CDR3 DNA: TGTGCCAGCAGCTTATGGGGACTAGGTTCCTACAATGAGCAGTTCTTC
V gene: TRBV28; clone size: .; D gene: TRBD1; J gene: TRBJ1-5; CDR3 protein: CASRLGQGNQPQHF; CDR3 DNA: TGTGCCAGCAGGCTTGGACAGGGCAATCAGCCCCAGCATTTT
V gene: TRBV4-1; clone size: .; D gene: TRBD1; J gene: TRBJ1-4; CDR3 protein: CASSQAGTGAYEKLFF; CDR3 DNA: TGCGCCAGCAGCCAGGCCGGGACAGGGGCCTATGAAAAACTGTTTTTT
V gene: TRBV11-3; clone size: .; D gene: TRBD1; J gene: TRBJ2-7; CDR3 protein: CASSRDRVSEQYF; CDR3 DNA: TGTGCCAGCAGCCGGGACAGGGTGTCCGAGCAGTACTTC
V gene: TRBV7-9; clone size: few; D gene: TRBD1; J gene: TRBJ2-7; CDR3 protein: CASSLRQGFNEQYF; CDR3 DNA: TGTGCCAGCAGCTTAAGACAGGGGTTCAACGAGCAGTACTTC
V gene: TRBV6-6; clone size: .; D gene: .; J gene: TRBJ2-1; CDR3 protein: CASSYTRLVGEQFF; CDR3 DNA: TGTGCCAGCAGTTACACCCGACTAGTGGGTGAGCAGTTCTTC
V gene: TRBV6-5; clone size: once; D gene: TRBD2; J gene: TRBJ2-7; CDR3 protein: CASSRTSGGYEQYF; CDR3 DNA: TGTGCCAGCAGTCGGACTAGCGGAGGGTACGAGCAGTACTTC
V gene: TRBV19; clone size: .; D gene: .; J gene: TRBJ2-7; CDR3 protein: CASSMPWDGGEQYF; CDR3 DNA: TGTGCCAGTAGTATGCCTTGGGACGGGGGCGAGCAGTACTTC
V gene: TRBV2; clone size: .; D gene: .; J gene: TRBJ1-2; CDR3 protein: CASTWRGRQNYGYTF; CDR3 DNA: TGTGCCAGCACCTGGCGGGGCAGACAGAACTATGGCTACACCTTC
V gene: TRBV3-1/TRBV3-2; clone size: once; D gene: .; J gene: TRBJ1-2; CDR3 protein: CASSQGEGNYGYTF; CDR3 DNA: TGTGCCAGCAGCCAAGGAGAGGGAAACTATGGCTACACCTTC